Each of the 23 T cell receptor beta chains below was sequenced from the same sample in a study of blood T cell repertoires in COVID-19. TCRdb's table, derived via immunoSEQ multiplex PCR, lists solely in-frame clones and lacks some. The table records hundreds of thousands of clones, around 89% of them present only once. The sample comprised peripheral blood. The receptors were gathered from a young woman who had recovered from COVID-19.

V and J are TRBV19 and TRBJ2-5; a possible D gene is TRBD1 (5 bases). The CDR3 consists of 14 residues. CDR1 is LNHDA, CDR2 SQIVND, per germline (reference sequence). V lost 5 bases to trimming and J lost 0 bases, with 10 bases between them. CDR3 region: CASSHRQYQETQYF. DNA of the CDR3: TGTGCCAGTAGTCACCGACAGTACCAAGAGACCCAGTACTTC.

This sequence joins TRBV2 and TRBJ1-4; D is possibly TRBD1 (6 bases). V was clipped by 6 bases and J by 4 bases, with 15 bases between them. Germline values: CDR1 SNHLY, CDR2 FYNNEI. CDR3 length equals 15 residues. CDR3 in amino acids: CASSERTAINEKLFF. The CDR3 bases are TGTGCCAGCAGCGAAAGGACAGCGATTAATGAAAAACTGTTTTTT.

For the CDR3, the DNA is TGTGCCAGCATCTGGCGGGACAGGGGGCAAGGCTACACCTTC. This translates into CASIWRDRGQGYTF. This chain connects TRBV2 to TRBJ1-2; 12 bases line up with TRBD1. V was pared by 7 bases and J by 8 bases, with 8 bases of the junction left unmatched. The CDR3 has 14 residues. The germline gives CDR1 SNHLY, CDR2 FYNNEI. Filled out from reference TRBV2 and TRBJ1-2, the complete variable domain reads EPEVTQTPSHQVTQMGQEVILRCVPISNHLYFYWYRQILGQKVEFLVSFYNNEISEKSEIFDDQFSVERPDGSNFTLKIRSTKLEDSAMYFCASIWRDRGQGYTFGSGTRLTVV.

This chain uses TRBV3-1 (or the pseudogene TRBV3-2) with TRBJ1-1; 7 bases match TRBD1. Germline-derived CDR1 and CDR2 are LGHDT and YNNKEL (reference sequence). V trimming: 3 bases; J trimming: 2 bases; junction bases outside the gene matches: 15. The CDR3 extends over 18 amino acids. The CDR3 is CASSQAKDRLPGNTEAFF. The CDR3 region has the DNA TGTGCCAGCAGCCAGGCAAAGGACAGGTTACCCGGTAACACTGAAGCTTTCTTT.

The rearrangement joins TRBV11-2 to TRBJ2-7; TRBD2 matches 9 bases. V shed 1 base and J 3 bases; nucleotides not matched to a gene: 4. This CDR3 region has 15 residues. CDR1 SGHAT and CDR2 FQNNGV come from the germline V gene. Here the CDR3 DNA reads TGTGCCAGCAGCTTAGTTTGGCGGGGGGGCTACGAGCAGTACTTC. This gives the protein CASSLVWRGGYEQYF. The full variable domain, completed using reference TRBV11-2 and TRBJ2-7, is EAGVAQSPRYKIIEKRQSVAFWCNPISGHATLYWYQQILGQGPKLLIQFQNNGVVDDSQLPKDRFSAERLKGVDSTLKIQPAKLEDSAVYLCASSLVWRGGYEQYFGPGTRLTVT.

This clone was picked up a small number of times. This rearrangement joins TRBV5-1 to TRBJ1-5, with 9 bases lining up with TRBD1. Unmatched junction bases numbered 3, after V lost 0 bases and J lost 5 bases. Germline CDR1 is SGHRS and CDR2 is YFSETQ. The CDR3 extends over 15 amino acids. CDR3 nucleotide sequence: TGCGCCAGCAGCTTGGACGGACAGGGGCATCAGCCCCAGCATTTT. Protein: CASSLDGQGHQPQHF.

The chain combines TRBV7-2 with TRBJ2-7, with 11 bases identical to TRBD2. The J segment lost 5 bases and the V segment lost 0 bases, leaving 0 bases of the junction unmatched. This CDR3 region has 14 residues. Germline loops: CDR1 SGHTA, CDR2 FQGNSA. DNA for the CDR3: TGTGCCAGCAGCTTAGCACTAGCGGGAGACGAGCAGTACTTC. Its protein product is CASSLALAGDEQYF.

The chain carries TRBV18 and TRBJ2-7; 10 positions agree with TRBD1. The germline V gene encodes CDR1 KGHSH and CDR2 LQKENI. V gave up 3 bases and J gave up 1 base; unmatched junction bases: 0. The CDR3 loop spans 14 amino acids. This CDR3 is CASSPDRGSYEQYF. CDR3 coding DNA: TGTGCCAGCTCACCGGACAGGGGGTCCTACGAGCAGTACTTC.

The CDR3 DNA follows: TGCGCCAGCAGTCCTCGTCAGGGAGGTGGCTACACCTTC. Translation gives CASSPRQGGGYTF. This rearrangement joins TRBV23-1 to TRBJ1-2, with a possible D match to TRBD1 (5 bases). TRBV23-1 is placed among ORFs of uncertain function. Trimming left V 4 bases short and J 7 bases short, with 13 bases between. The CDR3 extends over 13 amino acids.

The chain uses TRBV7-3 and TRBJ2-1; 8 positions match TRBD2. After removal of 4 bases from V and 0 bases from J, the junction contained 2 bases not matched to a gene. CDR1 and CDR2 from the germline V gene are SGHTA and FQGTGA. The CDR3 loop spans 15 amino acids. CDR3 region: CASSSGGASYNEQFF. The CDR3, as DNA: TGTGCCAGCAGCTCCGGGGGGGCCTCCTACAATGAGCAGTTCTTC.

This clone was seen only once. CDR3 nucleotide sequence: TGTGCCAGCAGCCGGGCTGAAGGTTATTTGGACACCATATATTTT. Protein sequence: CASSRAEGYLDTIYF. J is TRBJ1-3 and V is TRBV3-1 (or the pseudogene TRBV3-2); no definite D call. CDR3 length: 15 residues. Germline V gene data show CDR1 as LGHDT and CDR2 as YNNKEL (reference sequence). V lost 4 bases to trimming and J lost 8 bases, with 18 bases between them.

This chain connects TRBV5-1 to TRBJ2-2; TRBD1 agrees at 8 bases. V lost 4 bases to trimming and J lost 0 bases; unmatched junction nucleotides: 2. Germline lookup yields CDR1 SGHRS and CDR2 YFSETQ. This CDR3 has 15 amino acids. CDR3 in DNA: TGCGCCAGCAGCAAGGACAGGGCGAACACCGGGGAGCTGTTTTTT. As protein: CASSKDRANTGELFF.

The chain recombines TRBV28 with TRBJ1-2; D unresolved. This CDR3 comprises 13 residues. The germline V gene has CDR1 MDHEN and CDR2 SYDVKM. V lost 7 bases and J lost 8, with 17 bases in between. The CDR3 protein is CASNGGLTMGYTF. CDR3 DNA sequence: TGTGCCAGCAATGGAGGACTAACTATGGGCTACACCTTC.

V is TRBV6-2 or TRBV6-3 and J is TRBJ2-4, with TRBD2 identical over 10 bases. Germline V gives CDR1 MNHEY, CDR2 SVGEGT. J lost 9 bases, V lost 5 bases, and 7 bases had no gene match. The CDR3 covers 14 residues. CDR3 sequence: CASSSGGARGIQYF. The CDR3 DNA follows: TGTGCCAGCAGTAGCGGGGGGGCAAGGGGCATTCAGTACTTC.

This clone was seen a handful of times. The CDR3 sequence is CASSLYRESSYNEQFF. For the CDR3, the DNA is TGTGCCAGCAGTTTATATAGGGAGAGCTCCTACAATGAGCAGTTCTTC. This chain uses TRBV28 with TRBJ2-1; possibly TRBD2 for D (5 bases). The V and J ends lost 1 base and 0 bases respectively, with 10 bases between them. The CDR3 length is 16 residues. Germline V gene data show CDR1 as MDHEN and CDR2 as SYDVKM. Full variable domain (remainder filled in from reference TRBV28 and TRBJ2-1): DVKVTQSSRYLVKRTGEKVFLECVQDMDHENMFWYRQDPGLGLRLIYFSYDVKMKEKGDIPEGYSVSREKKERFSLILESASTNQTSMYLCASSLYRESSYNEQFFGPGTRLTVL.

This rearrangement joins TRBV30 to TRBJ1-4; unclear D gene. The CDR3 contains 15 residues. Germline V gives CDR1 GTSNPN, CDR2 SVGIG (reference sequence). The V end was cut by 4 bases, the J end by 6 bases, with 18 bases between. The CDR3 sequence: CAWNRPGGSYEKLFF. The CDR3, as DNA: TGTGCCTGGAACCGGCCCGGAGGCTCGTATGAAAAACTGTTTTTT.

The gene calls are TRBV9 and TRBJ2-5, with 10 bases lining up with TRBD2. V was clipped by 4 bases and J by 5 bases; unmatched bases: 8. The CDR3 totals 15 residues. Per germline, CDR1 SGDLS and CDR2 YYNGEE. CDR3 loop: CASSPSGGALETQYF. CDR3 bases: TGTGCCAGCAGCCCGAGCGGGGGGGCCCTCGAGACCCAGTACTTC.

V gene TRBV3-1 (or the pseudogene TRBV3-2) combines with J gene TRBJ1-6, with TRBD1 as a possible D gene (6 bases). Trimming removed 4 bases at V and 0 bases at J, with 13 bases between. CDR1 is LGHDT and CDR2 is YNNKEL in the germline V gene (reference sequence). The CDR3 runs to 17 residues. CDR3 nucleotides: TGTGCCAGCAGCCTAAACAGGGATAGCTCCTATAATTCACCCCTCCACTTT. This codes for CASSLNRDSSYNSPLHF.

This chain uses TRBV7-2 with TRBJ1-2, with D unresolved. V dropped 1 base and J dropped 4 bases, with 10 bases sitting between them. Per the germline V gene, CDR1 is SGHTA and CDR2 is FQGNSA. This CDR3 is 14 amino acids long. The CDR3 loop is CASSLDPGGYGYTF. In DNA, the CDR3 is TGTGCCAGCAGCTTAGATCCGGGAGGCTATGGCTACACCTTC.

A few counts support this clone. The chain carries TRBV4-2 and TRBJ1-1; D gene ambiguous. Looked up from germline, CDR1 is LGHNA and CDR2 is YNFKEQ. Trimming cost V 2 bases and J 0 bases, with 10 bases left between them. The CDR3 runs to 15 residues. Here the CDR3 reads CASSQSRSMNTEAFF. CDR3 in DNA: TGTGCCAGCAGCCAATCCCGGTCCATGAACACTGAAGCTTTCTTT.

The chain is built from TRBV19 and TRBJ1-2; 7 bases are shared with TRBD1. Per germline, CDR1 LNHDA and CDR2 SQIVND (reference sequence). J lost 4 bases, V lost 2 bases, and 4 bases had no gene match. This CDR3 comprises 14 residues. The CDR3 sequence: CASSIQGESYGYTF. As DNA, the CDR3 is TGTGCCAGTAGTATACAGGGGGAATCCTATGGCTACACCTTC.

The chain employs TRBV28 and TRBJ1-5; TRBD1 matches 8 bases. CDR1 is MDHEN and CDR2 is SYDVKM in the germline V gene. Trimming cost V 5 bases and J 5 bases; bases outside gene matches: 11. The CDR3 covers 16 residues. The CDR3 spells CASSRQGSTPDQPQHF. The CDR3, as DNA: TGTGCCAGCAGTAGACAGGGGTCGACCCCAGATCAGCCCCAGCATTTT.

The CDR3 bases are TGTGCCAGCAGTTTACGGAACTATGGCTACACCTTC. This codes for CASSLRNYGYTF. The rearrangement links TRBV27 to TRBJ1-2; D unresolved. Germline V gene sequence: CDR1 MNHEY, CDR2 SMNVEV (reference sequence). The CDR3 is 12 residues long. The germline V and J ends were trimmed by 2 bases and 2 bases, with 3 bases remaining between them.